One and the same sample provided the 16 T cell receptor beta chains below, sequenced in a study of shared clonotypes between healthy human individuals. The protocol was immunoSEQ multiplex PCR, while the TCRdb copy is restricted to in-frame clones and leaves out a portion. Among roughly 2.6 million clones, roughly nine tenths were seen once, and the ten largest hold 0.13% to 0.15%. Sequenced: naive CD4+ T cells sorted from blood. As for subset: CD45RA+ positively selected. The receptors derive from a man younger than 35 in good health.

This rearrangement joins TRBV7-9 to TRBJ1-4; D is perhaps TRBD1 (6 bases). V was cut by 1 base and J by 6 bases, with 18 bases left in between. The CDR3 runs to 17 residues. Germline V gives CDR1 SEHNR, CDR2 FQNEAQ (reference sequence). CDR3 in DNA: TGTGCCAGCAGCTTAGAGGTCCTGACAGGAGGGGATGAAAAACTGTTTTTT. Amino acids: CASSLEVLTGGDEKLFF.

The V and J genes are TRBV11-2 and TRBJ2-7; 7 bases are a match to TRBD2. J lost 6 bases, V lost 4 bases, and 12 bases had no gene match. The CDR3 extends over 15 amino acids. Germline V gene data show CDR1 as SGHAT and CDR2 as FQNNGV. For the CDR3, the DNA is TGTGCCAGCAGCTCAACGACTAGCTATGCAGTCGAGCAGTACTTC. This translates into CASSSTTSYAVEQYF.

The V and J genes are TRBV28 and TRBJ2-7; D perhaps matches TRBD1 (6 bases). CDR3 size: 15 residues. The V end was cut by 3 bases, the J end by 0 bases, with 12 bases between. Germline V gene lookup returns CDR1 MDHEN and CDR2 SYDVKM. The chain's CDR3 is CASSLGHPNSYEQYF. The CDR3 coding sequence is TGTGCCAGCAGTTTGGGACACCCGAACTCCTACGAGCAGTACTTC.

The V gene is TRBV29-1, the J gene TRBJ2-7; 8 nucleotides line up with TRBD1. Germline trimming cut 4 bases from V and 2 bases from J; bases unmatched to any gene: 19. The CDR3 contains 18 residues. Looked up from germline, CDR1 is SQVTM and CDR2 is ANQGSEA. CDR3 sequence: CSVAIGNLQGGRAYEQYF. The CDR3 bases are TGCAGCGTTGCTATAGGGAACCTACAGGGGGGAAGGGCCTACGAGCAGTACTTC.

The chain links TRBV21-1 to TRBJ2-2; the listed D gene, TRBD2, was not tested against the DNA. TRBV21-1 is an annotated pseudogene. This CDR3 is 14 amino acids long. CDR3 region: CANPVDFDTGELFF. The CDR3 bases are TGTGCCAATCCCGTGGACTTTGACACCGGGGAGCTGTTTTTT.

CDR3 sequence: CASSPQLGSYNEQFF. In nucleotides, the CDR3 is TGCGCCAGCAGCCCGCAGCTAGGGTCCTACAATGAGCAGTTCTTC. The V gene is TRBV5-1, the J gene TRBJ2-1; unclear D gene. The CDR3 runs to 15 residues. V lost 4 bases and J 1 base, leaving 12 bases between the germline ends. The germline CDR1 and CDR2 sequences are SGHRS and YFSETQ. The full variable domain, with the rest looked up from reference TRBV5-1 and TRBJ2-1, is KAGVTQTPRYLIKTRGQQVTLSCSPISGHRSVSWYQQTPGQGLQFLFEYFSETQRNKGNFPGRFSGRQFSNSRSEMNVSTLELGDSALYLCASSPQLGSYNEQFFGPGTRLTVL.

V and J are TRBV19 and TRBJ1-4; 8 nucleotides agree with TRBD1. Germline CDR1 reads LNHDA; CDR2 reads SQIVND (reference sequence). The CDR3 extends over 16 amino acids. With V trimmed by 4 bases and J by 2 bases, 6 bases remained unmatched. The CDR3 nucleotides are TGTGCCAGTAGTACGCCGACAGGGGCGACTAATGAAAAACTGTTTTTT. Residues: CASSTPTGATNEKLFF. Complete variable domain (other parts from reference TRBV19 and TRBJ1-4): DGGITQSPKYLFRKEGQNVTLSCEQNLNHDAMYWYRQDPGQGLRLIYYSQIVNDFQKGDIAEGYSVSREKKESFPLTVTSAQKNPTAFYLCASSTPTGATNEKLFFGSGTQLSVL.

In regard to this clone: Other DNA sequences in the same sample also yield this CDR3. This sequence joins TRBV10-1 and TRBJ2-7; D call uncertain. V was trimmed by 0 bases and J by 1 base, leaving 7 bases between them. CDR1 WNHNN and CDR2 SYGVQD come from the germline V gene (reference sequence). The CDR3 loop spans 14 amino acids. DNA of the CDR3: TGCGCCAGCAGTGAGTCCATTGGGTCCTACGAGCAGTACTTC. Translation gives CASSESIGSYEQYF.

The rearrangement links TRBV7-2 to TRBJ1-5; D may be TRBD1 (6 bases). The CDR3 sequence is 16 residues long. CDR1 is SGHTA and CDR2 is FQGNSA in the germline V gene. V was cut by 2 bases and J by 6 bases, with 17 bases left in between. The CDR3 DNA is TGTGCCAGCAGCTTATTTGGGGGCCCAAGTGGTCAGCCCCAGCATTTT. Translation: CASSLFGGPSGQPQHF.

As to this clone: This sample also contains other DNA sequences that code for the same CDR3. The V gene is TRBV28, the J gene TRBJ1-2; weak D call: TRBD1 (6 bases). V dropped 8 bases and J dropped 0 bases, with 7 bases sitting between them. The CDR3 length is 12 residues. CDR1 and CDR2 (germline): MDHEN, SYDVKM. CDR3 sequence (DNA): TGTGCCAGCGGGGGGCCTAACTATGGCTACACCTTC. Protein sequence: CASGGPNYGYTF.

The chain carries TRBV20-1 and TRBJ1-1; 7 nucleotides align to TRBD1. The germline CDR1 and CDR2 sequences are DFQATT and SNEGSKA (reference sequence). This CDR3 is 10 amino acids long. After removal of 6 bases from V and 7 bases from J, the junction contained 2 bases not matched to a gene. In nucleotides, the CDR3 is TGCAGTGCGGGGGACAGTGAAGCTTTCTTT. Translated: CSAGDSEAFF.

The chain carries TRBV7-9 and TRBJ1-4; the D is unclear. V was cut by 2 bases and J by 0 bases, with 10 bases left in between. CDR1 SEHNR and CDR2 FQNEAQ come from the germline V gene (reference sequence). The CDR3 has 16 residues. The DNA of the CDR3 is TGTGCCAGCAGCTTAACCGGGGTCGCAACTAATGAAAAACTGTTTTTT. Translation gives CASSLTGVATNEKLFF.

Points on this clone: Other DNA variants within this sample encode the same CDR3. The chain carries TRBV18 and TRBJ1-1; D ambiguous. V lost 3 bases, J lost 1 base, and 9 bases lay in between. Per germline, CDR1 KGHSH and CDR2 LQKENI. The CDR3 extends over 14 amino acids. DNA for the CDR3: TGTGCCAGCTCACCCACCACCGGGAACACTGAAGCTTTCTTT. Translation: CASSPTTGNTEAFF.

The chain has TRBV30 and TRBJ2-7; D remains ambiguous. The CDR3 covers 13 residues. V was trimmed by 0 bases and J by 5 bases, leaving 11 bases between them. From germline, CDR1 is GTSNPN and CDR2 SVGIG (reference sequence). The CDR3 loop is CAWSVGLVNEQYF. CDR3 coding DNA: TGTGCCTGGAGTGTAGGGCTAGTTAACGAGCAGTACTTC.

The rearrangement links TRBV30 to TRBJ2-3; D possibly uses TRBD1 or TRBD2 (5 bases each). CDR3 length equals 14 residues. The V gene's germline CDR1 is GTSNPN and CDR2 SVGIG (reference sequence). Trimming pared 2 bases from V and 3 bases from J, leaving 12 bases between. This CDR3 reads CAWSPGSRTDTQYF. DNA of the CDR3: TGTGCCTGGAGTCCAGGGAGCAGGACAGATACGCAGTATTTT.

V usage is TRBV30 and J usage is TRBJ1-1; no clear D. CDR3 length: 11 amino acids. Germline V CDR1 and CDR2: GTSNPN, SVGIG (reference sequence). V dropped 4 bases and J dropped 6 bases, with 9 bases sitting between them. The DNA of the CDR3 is TGTGCCTGGAAAGGCAGGCCTGAAGCTTTCTTT. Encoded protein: CAWKGRPEAFF.